These 3 T cell receptor beta chains were all obtained from the same sample, sequenced in a study of response to subunit inactivated influenza vaccine. TCRdb analysed the RT-PCR reads with MiXCR anew, one entry per CDR3 protein. Of under 800,000 distinct CDR3 sequences listed, approximately 13% are singletons. This material consisted of PBMCs from blood, taken 14 to 15 days before vaccination. Receptors originate from a man aged 50 or older who received an inactivated influenza vaccine.

V usage is TRBV12-3 or TRBV12-4 and J usage is TRBJ2-7; weak D call: TRBD2 (5 bases). The V end lost 5 bases, the J end lost 5 bases, and 10 bases lay between the germline ends. The CDR3 is 12 residues long. CDR3 amino acids: CASSPQRDEQYF. The CDR3, as DNA: TGTGCCAGCAGTCCCCAGAGGGACGAGCAGTACTTC.

This clonotype was observed at least ten times. The rearrangement uses TRBV6-5 and TRBJ2-1; 8 bases align to TRBD2. There are 18 residues in the CDR3. V gave up 2 bases and J gave up 1 base; unmatched junction bases: 10. The V gene's germline CDR1 is MNHEY and CDR2 SVGAGI. The CDR3 DNA follows: TGTGCCAGCAGTTACGGCTATCGGGAGGGCCGGTCCTACAATGAGCAGTTCTTC. Translation gives CASSYGYREGRSYNEQFF.

Comment on this clonotype: With a much larger clone just one base away, this may be a read error. The rearrangement uses TRBV27 and TRBJ2-1; 13 nucleotides agree with TRBD2. The V segment lost 5 bases and the J segment 6 bases; nucleotides outside the gene matches: 4. The V gene's germline CDR1 is MNHEY and CDR2 SMNVEV (reference sequence). CDR3 length equals 15 residues. Written as DNA, the CDR3 is TGTGCCAGCAGTCCCGGGACTAGCGGGATCAATGAGCAGTTCTTC. Amino acid sequence: CASSPGTSGINEQFF.